These T cell receptor beta chains were read from a single sample in a study of T cell responses to AZD1222 COVID-19 vaccine. Measured with immunoSEQ multiplex PCR; TCRdb has only the in-frame clones, and not every one. The sample records 160,000 or so clones, roughly 90% being singletons. This specimen consisted of peripheral blood, obtained 28 days after the second AZD1222 dose. The receptors here all came from an adult who received the AZD1222 COVID-19 vaccine. The CDR3 runs from the conserved cysteine through the conserved F or W. D genes are given only for firm matches. Part of the rows lack a size; the others show once, few, many or a class for expanded clones.

J gene	clone size	D gene	V gene	CDR3 protein	CDR3 DNA
TRBJ2-7	.	.	TRBV11-2	CASSSQGGPGQYF	TGTGCCAGCAGCTCCCAGGGGGGGCCGGGGCAGTACTTC
TRBJ2-7	.	TRBD1	TRBV6-5	CASSYSSGTGIYGQYF	TGTGCCAGCAGTTACTCCTCCGGGACAGGGATCTATGGGCAGTACTTC
TRBJ2-7	.	.	TRBV5-1	CASSFSQSEQYF	TGCGCCAGCAGCTTTTCTCAATCCGAGCAGTACTTC
TRBJ2-3	few	.	TRBV5-1	CASSFAASGEERPTQYF	TGCGCCAGCAGCTTCGCAGCTTCGGGTGAGGAGAGGCCTACGCAGTATTTT
TRBJ1-2	.	.	TRBV30	CAWGRGGGINYGYTF	TGTGCCTGGGGGAGGGGTGGGGGCATTAACTATGGCTACACCTTC
TRBJ2-7	.	.	TRBV9	CASSVVASSYEQYF	TGTGCCAGCAGCGTAGTGGCCAGCTCCTACGAGCAGTACTTC
TRBJ2-3	.	.	TRBV7-9	CASSLNLQGSDTQYF	TGTGCCAGCAGCTTAAATTTGCAGGGTTCAGATACGCAGTATTTT
TRBJ1-1	.	TRBD1	TRBV7-9	CASSSGQGKKGWTEAFF	TGTGCCAGCAGCTCAGGACAGGGGAAGAAAGGTTGGACTGAAGCTTTCTTT
TRBJ1-2	.	.	TRBV30	CAWTLGTPVNYGYTF	TGTGCCTGGACCCTAGGGACACCGGTGAACTATGGCTACACCTTC
TRBJ2-7	.	.	TRBV7-2	CASTLDSSSYEQYF	TGTGCCAGCACTCTGGACAGTTCCTCTTACGAGCAGTACTTC
TRBJ1-2	many	.	TRBV30	CAWRGVNYGYTF	TGTGCCTGGAGGGGGGTGAACTATGGCTACACCTTC
TRBJ2-2	.	TRBD2	TRBV7-8	CASSSSVGGGTGELFF	TGTGCCAGCAGCTCCTCTGTCGGGGGGGGTACCGGGGAGCTGTTTTTT
TRBJ1-1	.	.	TRBV7-9	CATGWTEAFF	TGTGCCACGGGGTGGACTGAAGCTTTCTTT
TRBJ1-2	.	.	TRBV7-9	CASSPTRKMIYGYTF	TGTGCCAGCAGCCCTACCAGGAAGATGATCTATGGCTACACCTTC
TRBJ2-5	.	.	TRBV11-1	CASSPDLQTQYF	TGTGCCAGCAGCCCAGACTTGCAGACCCAGTACTTC
TRBJ1-3	.	.	TRBV6-5	CASIGRSGNTIYF	TGTGCCAGCATCGGACGCTCTGGAAACACCATATATTTT
TRBJ1-5	once	.	TRBV2	CASSELYQPQHF	TGTGCCAGCAGTGAACTCTATCAGCCCCAGCATTTT
TRBJ2-1	.	.	TRBV11-2	CASSLMMGATYNEQFF	TGTGCCAGCAGCTTAATGATGGGGGCTACCTACAATGAGCAGTTCTTC
TRBJ2-4	.	TRBD1	TRBV7-9	CASSPNELTGQLAKNIQYF	TGTGCCAGCAGCCCGAACGAATTGACAGGGCAGCTAGCCAAAAACATTCAGTACTTC
TRBJ1-5	.	TRBD1	TRBV12-5	CASGLTGGNQPQHF	TGTGCTAGTGGTTTGACAGGGGGCAATCAGCCCCAGCATTTT
TRBJ2-1	.	.	TRBV7-2	CASSLTPLTTEQFF	TGTGCCAGCAGCTTAACGCCTCTGACTACTGAGCAGTTCTTC
TRBJ2-3	.	TRBD2	TRBV7-7	CASSPRGDPDTQYF	TGTGCCAGCAGCCCTCGGGGGGACCCAGATACGCAGTATTTT
TRBJ1-2	.	.	TRBV6-5	CASSYSNINQGYTF	TGTGCCAGCAGTTACTCGAACATCAACCAAGGCTACACCTTC
TRBJ2-1	.	.	TRBV5-4	CASSLEGLTALYNEQFF	TGTGCCAGCAGCTTGGAAGGTTTGACGGCCCTCTACAATGAGCAGTTCTTC
TRBJ2-7	.	.	TRBV5-6	CASSLLGQDYEQYF	TGTGCCAGCAGCTTGTTGGGGCAAGATTACGAGCAGTACTTC
TRBJ1-1	.	TRBD1	TRBV6-5	CASRGTDRAQEAFF	TGTGCCAGCAGAGGAACCGACAGGGCCCAAGAAGCTTTCTTT
TRBJ2-1	.	.	TRBV24-1	CATSDTGPSYNEQFF	TGTGCCACCAGTGATACGGGACCCTCCTACAATGAGCAGTTCTTC
TRBJ1-1	once	.	TRBV12-3/TRBV12-4	CASSFLGARAFF	TGTGCCAGCAGTTTCCTTGGTGCGCGGGCTTTCTTT
TRBJ2-1	.	TRBD2	TRBV9	CASSASGGAFDEQFF	TGTGCCAGCAGCGCTAGCGGGGGGGCCTTCGATGAGCAGTTCTTC
TRBJ2-1	.	.	TRBV7-9	CASSLIGETEKDEQFF	TGTGCCAGCAGCTTAATTGGTGAGACGGAAAAGGATGAGCAGTTCTTC
TRBJ2-3	few	.	TRBV6-2/TRBV6-3	CASSPRTITDTQYF	TGTGCCAGCAGTCCGCGGACTATCACAGATACGCAGTATTTT
TRBJ2-1	.	.	TRBV12-3/TRBV12-4	CASSFNRGNEQFF	TGTGCCAGCAGTTTTAATAGGGGTAATGAGCAGTTCTTC
TRBJ1-5	.	.	TRBV7-2	CASSSARGPQHF	TGTGCCAGCAGCTCCGCGCGGGGGCCCCAGCATTTT
TRBJ2-3	few	.	TRBV27	CASSLSRGDTQYF	TGTGCCAGCAGTTTATCGCGCGGGGATACGCAGTATTTT
TRBJ2-1	.	.	TRBV5-1	CASSLVVVGARLPNEQFF	TGCGCCAGCAGCTTGGTGGTCGTAGGCGCCAGACTCCCCAATGAGCAGTTCTTC
TRBJ2-1	.	.	TRBV7-9	CASSIYPLENEQFF	TGTGCCAGCAGCATTTACCCCCTTGAGAATGAGCAGTTCTTC
TRBJ1-3	.	.	TRBV7-9	CASTAADRSGNTIYF	TGTGCCAGCACCGCCGCCGACAGGTCAGGAAACACCATATATTTT
TRBJ1-2	.	TRBD1	TRBV25-1	CASSVMTGGNGYTF	TGTGCCAGCAGCGTAATGACAGGGGGCAATGGCTACACCTTC
TRBJ1-5	.	.	TRBV27	CASSQQRNQPQHF	TGTGCCAGCAGTCAACAGAGAAATCAGCCCCAGCATTTT
TRBJ1-5	.	.	TRBV30	CAWSLDSNQPQHF	TGTGCCTGGAGTTTGGATAGCAATCAGCCCCAGCATTTT
TRBJ1-3	.	.	TRBV4-2	CASSQDLRSSGNTIYF	TGTGCCAGCAGCCAAGATTTAAGGTCCTCTGGAAACACCATATATTTT
TRBJ2-5	.	.	TRBV24-1	CATSGTGEGETQYF	TGTGCCACCAGTGGTACAGGGGAGGGAGAGACCCAGTACTTC
TRBJ1-2	.	TRBD1	TRBV7-9	CASGTGPYGYTF	TGTGCCAGCGGGACAGGGCCCTATGGCTACACCTTC
TRBJ2-7	once	TRBD1	TRBV5-1	CASSSAGGPAYEQYF	TGCGCCAGCAGCTCCGCAGGGGGCCCAGCCTACGAGCAGTACTTC
TRBJ1-6	.	.	TRBV4-1	CASSQGRGLDPYNSPLHF	TGCGCCAGCAGCCAAGGTCGGGGCCTGGACCCCTATAATTCACCCCTCCACTTT
TRBJ1-6	.	.	TRBV30	CAWRGQLSPLHF	TGTGCCTGGAGGGGACAACTTTCACCCCTCCACTTT
TRBJ1-2	.	TRBD1	TRBV5-1	CASSPAGQGGGGSNYGYTF	TGCGCCAGCAGCCCCGCGGGACAGGGGGGAGGAGGATCTAACTATGGCTACACCTTC
TRBJ2-7	.	.	TRBV9	CASSYSGSSYEQYF	TGTGCCAGCAGCTACTCTGGGAGCTCCTACGAGCAGTACTTC
TRBJ1-2	.	.	TRBV4-3	CASSQALGQFYGYTF	TGCGCCAGCAGCCAAGCTCTAGGACAGTTCTATGGCTACACCTTC
TRBJ2-7	.	.	TRBV18	CASSPPSYEQYF	TGTGCCAGCTCGCCCCCTAGCTACGAGCAGTACTTC
TRBJ2-7	.	.	TRBV5-1	CASSLAGDTPNEQYF	TGCGCCAGCAGCTTGGCCGGGGACACACCCAACGAGCAGTACTTC
TRBJ2-7	.	.	TRBV7-2	CASSPRPGPYEQYF	TGTGCCAGCAGCCCCCGCCCGGGTCCCTACGAGCAGTACTTC
TRBJ1-3	.	.	TRBV30	CAWALSGYSGNTIYF	TGTGCCTGGGCCCTATCAGGGTATTCTGGAAACACCATATATTTT